These 24 T cell receptor beta chains share one sample of origin, sequenced in a study of blood T cell repertoires in COVID-19. Assay used: immunoSEQ multiplex PCR; TCRdb lists only in-frame clones, some missing. The data show about 380,000 clones, with approximately 90% seen just once and less than 1.5% held by the top ten. The sequencing input was PBMCs or T cells enriched from blood (not recorded which). All receptors come from a woman younger than 35 who had recovered from COVID-19.

This sequence joins TRBV27 and TRBJ2-2, with 8 bases aligning to TRBD1. This CDR3 contains 17 residues. V shed 6 bases and J 0 bases; nucleotides not matched to a gene: 9. Germline CDR1 reads MNHEY; CDR2 reads SMNVEV (reference sequence). The CDR3 bases are TGTGCCAGCAGGACGTACCGGGACAGGCCGAACACCGGGGAGCTGTTTTTT. It translates to CASRTYRDRPNTGELFF.

The chain recombines TRBV27 with TRBJ1-6; D not certain. V lost 6 bases, J lost 5 bases, and 8 bases lay in between. CDR3 length: 13 amino acids. Germline loops: CDR1 MNHEY, CDR2 SMNVEV (reference sequence). The CDR3 bases are TGTGCCAGCAGCGGTAGAGATAATTCACCCCTCCACTTT. Translating it yields CASSGRDNSPLHF.

The genes are TRBV6-2 or TRBV6-3 and TRBJ2-1; 7 nucleotides agree with TRBD2. V lost 2 bases and J lost 4; bases outside the gene matches: 20. Germline-derived CDR1 and CDR2 are MNHEY and SVGEGT. The CDR3 runs to 20 residues. The DNA of the CDR3 is TGTGCCAGCAGTTACGGTCAGCCGCGCCGGTGGGGGGGAAAATACAATGAGCAGTTCTTC. Amino acid sequence: CASSYGQPRRWGGKYNEQFF.

This clone was seen once. CDR3 nucleotides: TGTGCCAGCAGCCGACCCCAACTAGCGGGGGGGCAGAACGAGCAGTACTTC. This sequence encodes CASSRPQLAGGQNEQYF. This chain connects TRBV5-4 to TRBJ2-7; TRBD2 agrees at 13 bases. Losses at the gene ends were 4 bases for V and 5 bases for J; bases not matched to a gene: 12. The CDR3 spans 17 residues. Germline V gives CDR1 SGHNT, CDR2 YYREEE (reference sequence).

The chain recombines TRBV2 with TRBJ2-6, with no clear D. The CDR3 totals 15 residues. Trimming cost V 3 bases and J 3 bases, with 9 bases left between them. The germline CDR1 and CDR2 sequences are SNHLY and FYNNEI. CDR3 sequence (DNA): TGTGCCAGCAGTGACTTAGAGCTTGGGGCCAACGTCCTGACTTTC. It translates to CASSDLELGANVLTF.

This clone was observed a single time. The chain employs TRBV5-4 and TRBJ1-2, with D maybe TRBD1 (6 bases). Germline lookup yields CDR1 SGHNT and CDR2 YYREEE (reference sequence). The V and J ends lost 1 base and 5 bases respectively, with 15 bases between them. The CDR3 covers 15 residues. DNA for the CDR3: TGTGCCAGCAGCTTGATCACAGGGCTTGAATATGGCTACACCTTC. It encodes CASSLITGLEYGYTF.

This chain uses TRBV18 with TRBJ1-1, with D tentatively TRBD1 (6 bases). V was clipped by 3 bases and J by 1 base, with 15 bases between them. The CDR3 has 16 amino acids. From germline, CDR1 is KGHSH and CDR2 LQKENI. For the CDR3, the DNA is TGTGCCAGCTCACCTACAGGGATCGGACAGAACACTGAAGCTTTCTTT. It specifies CASSPTGIGQNTEAFF. Full variable domain (rest looked up from reference TRBV18 and TRBJ1-1): NAGVMQNPRHLVRRRGQEARLRCSPMKGHSHVYWYRQLPEEGLKFMVYLQKENIIDESGMPKERFSAEFPKEGPSILRIQQVVRGDSAAYFCASSPTGIGQNTEAFFGQGTRLTVV.

The chain recombines TRBV5-6 with TRBJ1-2; TRBD1 matches 9 bases. Germline CDR1 SGHDT, CDR2 YYEEEE. The CDR3 has 15 amino acids. The V gene end was trimmed by 0 bases and the J gene end by 3 bases; junction bases not matched to a gene: 3. CDR3 amino acids: CASSLDRGLYYGYTF. Here the CDR3 DNA reads TGTGCCAGCAGCTTGGACAGGGGGCTATACTATGGCTACACCTTC.

The chain recombines TRBV2 with TRBJ2-7; 10 bases line up with TRBD1. J lost 3 bases, V lost 6 bases, and 8 bases had no gene match. Per the germline V gene, CDR1 is SNHLY and CDR2 is FYNNEI. The CDR3 length is 15 residues. In nucleotides, the CDR3 is TGTGCCAGCAGCAGAAGGGGACAGGGGAACTACGAGCAGTACTTC. This gives the protein CASSRRGQGNYEQYF.

The chain couples TRBV5-1 to TRBJ2-5; weak D call: TRBD1 (5 bases). Looked up from germline, CDR1 is SGHRS and CDR2 is YFSETQ. This CDR3 has 15 residues. V shed 0 bases and J shed 2 bases, with 11 bases lying between them. The CDR3, as DNA: TGCGCCAGCAGCTTGGTGGAACAGGTGCAAGAGACCCAGTACTTC. Translation gives CASSLVEQVQETQYF.

The chain uses TRBV5-4 and TRBJ1-4; 8 bases map to TRBD1. Germline-derived CDR1 and CDR2 are SGHNT and YYREEE (reference sequence). The CDR3 runs to 18 residues. V shed 0 bases, J shed 5 bases, and the junction held 12 bases outside the gene matches. Written as DNA, the CDR3 is TGTGCCAGCAGCTTGGGATTCCCAGGGGGCGTTTCAAATGAAAAACTGTTTTTT. Protein product: CASSLGFPGGVSNEKLFF.

The genes are TRBV11-2 and TRBJ2-5; D is ambiguous. V was shortened by 3 bases and J by 3 bases, with 20 bases between the two germline ends. The CDR3 sequence is 17 residues long. Germline CDR1 and CDR2: SGHAT and FQNNGV. CDR3 sequence: CASSLGDLKAYKETQYF. Here the CDR3 DNA reads TGTGCCAGCAGCTTGGGCGACCTGAAAGCCTACAAAGAGACCCAGTACTTC.

V gene TRBV19 combines with J gene TRBJ1-1; D is possibly TRBD1 (5 bases). Germline CDR1 LNHDA, CDR2 SQIVND (reference sequence). This CDR3 region has 15 residues. Trimming shortened V by 4 bases and J by 1 base, and 13 bases separated the two germline ends. The CDR3 nucleotides read TGTGCCAGTAGTACCCGACAGAACCAGAACACTGAAGCTTTCTTT. This translates into CASSTRQNQNTEAFF.

V is TRBV7-2 and J is TRBJ2-7; a weak D match, TRBD2 (6 bases). CDR3 length equals 13 residues. The V end lost 6 bases, the J end lost 4 bases, and 13 bases lay between the germline ends. CDR1 and CDR2 from the germline V gene are SGHTA and FQGNSA. The CDR3 is CASRLDYSYEQYF. DNA of the CDR3: TGTGCCAGCAGACTGGACTATAGTTACGAGCAGTACTTC.

The chain is built from TRBV28 and TRBJ2-7, with D hard to call. Trimming pared 5 bases from V and 3 bases from J, leaving 8 bases between. This CDR3 spans 12 amino acids. Germline lookup yields CDR1 MDHEN and CDR2 SYDVKM. The CDR3 protein is CASSPDFYEQYF. DNA for the CDR3: TGTGCCAGCAGTCCCGACTTCTACGAGCAGTACTTC.

The chain has TRBV5-6 and TRBJ1-5; D not certain. CDR1 SGHDT and CDR2 YYEEEE come from the germline V gene. The length of the CDR3 is 15 residues. V was pared by 0 bases and J by 2 bases, with 9 bases between. The CDR3 loop reads CASSLGARGNQPQHF. The CDR3 coding sequence is TGTGCCAGCAGCTTGGGCGCGCGAGGCAATCAGCCCCAGCATTTT.

The J gene is TRBJ2-5, the V gene TRBV18, with D maybe TRBD1 (5 bases). The V end lost 0 bases, the J end lost 5 bases, and 13 bases lay between the germline ends. CDR3 length: 15 amino acids. Looked up from germline, CDR1 is KGHSH and CDR2 is LQKENI. The CDR3 protein is CASSPPSQGRETQYF. The CDR3 DNA sequence: TGTGCCAGCTCACCACCCTCCCAGGGTAGGGAGACCCAGTACTTC.

The V call is TRBV7-2, the J call TRBJ1-1, with D unclear. There are 15 residues in the CDR3. Trimming stripped 5 bases from V and 0 bases from J, with 13 bases between. Germline lookup yields CDR1 SGHTA and CDR2 FQGNSA. CDR3 in amino acids: CASSLSPGLNTEAFF. CDR3 DNA sequence: TGTGCCAGCAGCCTATCCCCGGGATTGAACACTGAAGCTTTCTTT.

This clone was counted only a few times. The chain uses TRBV20-1 and TRBJ1-2; tentatively, D is TRBD1 (5 bases). Per the germline V gene, CDR1 is DFQATT and CDR2 is SNEGSKA (reference sequence). The CDR3 is 11 amino acids. V lost 4 bases, J lost 5 bases, and 8 bases lay in between. CDR3 protein: CSAIAGYGYTF. CDR3 in DNA: TGCAGTGCTATTGCAGGGTATGGCTACACCTTC.

The genes are TRBV4-1 and TRBJ1-1; D is undetermined. The CDR3 is 15 residues long. Trimming removed 0 bases at V and 0 bases at J, with 8 bases between. Germline V gene sequence: CDR1 MGHRA, CDR2 YSYEKL. Here the CDR3 reads CASSQEPGLNTEAFF. For the CDR3, the DNA is TGCGCCAGCAGCCAAGAGCCGGGATTGAACACTGAAGCTTTCTTT.

The chain uses TRBV9 and TRBJ1-5; tentatively, D is TRBD1 (6 bases). CDR1 and CDR2 (germline): SGDLS, YYNGEE. The CDR3 covers 14 residues. V lost 3 bases, J lost 7 bases, and 14 bases lay in between. Here the CDR3 reads CASSDHRDRQPQHF. DNA of the CDR3: TGTGCCAGCAGCGACCACAGGGACCGACAGCCCCAGCATTTT.

V usage is TRBV5-1 and J usage is TRBJ1-2; 8 bases are a match to TRBD1. The CDR3 has 14 amino acids. The V gene's germline CDR1 is SGHRS and CDR2 YFSETQ. V was clipped by 4 bases and J by 0 bases; unmatched bases: 2. CDR3 nucleotides: TGCGCCAGCAGCCAGGGGGCCTCTAACTATGGCTACACCTTC. Its translation is CASSQGASNYGYTF.

The CDR3 region has the DNA TGCGCCAGCAGCTCGGGGACTATCTGGGTGGCTACGCAGTATTTT. It yields the protein CASSSGTIWVATQYF. This chain joins TRBV5-1 and TRBJ2-3; 7 bases match TRBD2. CDR3 size: 15 residues. V lost 3 bases, J lost 8 bases, and 12 bases stayed unmatched. Per germline, CDR1 SGHRS and CDR2 YFSETQ.

A single count supports this clone. The J gene is TRBJ1-6, the V gene TRBV11-2; D gene uncertain. The germline V and J ends were trimmed by 2 bases and 14 bases, with 7 bases remaining between them. Germline V gives CDR1 SGHAT, CDR2 FQNNGV. The CDR3 is 11 amino acids. CDR3 loop: CASSLRRALHF. In DNA, the CDR3 is TGTGCCAGCAGCTTACGGAGGGCCCTCCACTTT.